A selection of T cell receptor beta chains follows, all from one sample in a study of T cells in Graves' hyperthyroidism and ophthalmopathy. TCRdb re-called the multiplex PCR reads through MiXCR, storing one row per CDR3 protein. The sample records around 450,000 distinct CDR3 sequences, roughly an eighth being singletons. Sequenced sample: blood. All receptors come from a woman aged 18-29 years with Graves' hyperthyroidism. The CDR3 runs from the conserved cysteine through the conserved F or W. The D gene is left open where the match is weak. Not every row has a clone size; where given, it reads once, few, many or a size class.

>TRBV4-1|TRBD1|TRBJ1-1|16|NA
TGCGCCAGCAGCCGAGAAGAGACAGGGAAGAACACTGAAGCTTTCTTT
CASSREETGKNTEAFF
>TRBV5-8|TRBD1|TRBJ1-5|15|NA
TGTGCCAGCGGCCTCAGGGGGGCCGGAGATCAGCCCCAGCATTTT
CASGLRGAGDQPQHF
>TRBV6-6|NA|TRBJ1-1|13|many
TGTGCCAGCAGTTACACCTTCTCGGGACAAGCTTTCTTT
CASSYTFSGQAFF
>TRBV20-1|TRBD2|TRBJ2-5|14|many
TGCAGTGCTTCGGGACTAGAGAACCAAGAGACCCAGTACTTC
CSASGLENQETQYF
>TRBV6-1|TRBD2|TRBJ2-1|15|NA
TGTGCCAGCAGTCCTAGCGGACTCTCCTACAATGAGCAGTCCTTC
CASSPSGLSYNEQSF
>TRBV20-1|NA|TRBJ2-2|13|NA
TGCAGTGCTAGAGTCGGGAACACCGGGGAGCTGTTTTTT
CSARVGNTGELFF
>TRBV5-1|TRBD2|TRBJ2-7|23|NA
TGCGCCAGCAGCTTGGTAGGACTAGCGGGAGTAGGGACGTTATTTCGCCCCCAAAATGAGCAGTACTTC
CASSLVGLAGVGTLFRPQNEQYF
>TRBV9|TRBD2|TRBJ2-7|17|few
TGTGCCAGCAGCGTAAGCGGGGTCGGGGGTGGCTCCTACGAGCAGTACTTC
CASSVSGVGGGSYEQYF
>TRBV5-5|NA|TRBJ2-7|14|few
TGTGCCAGCAGCCAAGGTCCTGCCTCCTACGAGCAGTACTTC
CASSQGPASYEQYF
>TRBV28|TRBD1|TRBJ1-2|15|many
TGTGCCAGCAGTTCAGGGACAGGGGGCGGGTATGGCTACACCTTC
CASSSGTGGGYGYTF
>TRBV5-5|NA|TRBJ2-2|17|few
TGTGCCAGCAGACAGGCCGTACCGGGAGTGAGCACCGGGGAGCTGTTTTTT
CASRQAVPGVSTGELFF
>TRBV11-2|NA|TRBJ2-3|13|many
TGTGCCAGCAGCTCTTTTCTCCCAGATACGCAGTATTTT
CASSSFLPDTQYF
>TRBV27|TRBD1|TRBJ2-2|14|few
TGTGCCAGCAGTTTATCTAGGGGGCCCGGGGAGCTGTTTTTT
CASSLSRGPGELFF
>TRBV2|TRBD2|TRBJ2-1|10|many
TGTGCCACCCAGCGGGAGGAGCAGTTCTTC
CATQREEQFF
>TRBV30|NA|TRBJ2-5|14|many
TGTGCCTGGAGTGCCCCCCGGGAGTACGAGACCCAGTACTTC
CAWSAPREYETQYF
>TRBV24-1|TRBD2|TRBJ2-1|13|many
TGTGCCACCAGTGACCGCGGACTAGCCGAGCAGTTCTTC
CATSDRGLAEQFF
>TRBV4-1|NA|TRBJ1-6|16|few
TGCGCCAGCAGCCAAGATGGGGGAGCCTATAATTCACCCCTCCACTTT
CASSQDGGAYNSPLHF
>TRBV5-1|NA|TRBJ1-5|15|many
TGCGCCAGCAGCGCCGGGACTGATAGCAATCAGCCCCAGCATTTT
CASSAGTDSNQPQHF
>TRBV30|TRBD1|TRBJ2-7|16|NA
TGTGCCTGGCGGAGCGGGTTGGACAGGGGTTCCTACGAGCAGTACTTC
CAWRSGLDRGSYEQYF
>TRBV6-1|NA|TRBJ2-7|13|many
TGTGCCAACTCAAGGACGGAAGGCTACGAGCAGTACTTC
CANSRTEGYEQYF
>TRBV4-2|NA|TRBJ1-1|15|NA
TGTGCCAGCAGCCTCGGACAACGTGGGTACACTGAAGCTTTCTTT
CASSLGQRGYTEAFF
>TRBV7-9|NA|TRBJ1-1|12|many
TGTGCCGGATCCGGGCCGAACACTGAAGCTTTCTTT
CAGSGPNTEAFF
>TRBV9|NA|TRBJ2-7|14|NA
TGTGCCAGCAGCGTAGATTTCGGGACAATGGAGCAGTACTTC
CASSVDFGTMEQYF
>TRBV28|TRBD2|TRBJ2-1|17|many
TGTGCCAGCAGCTTAACTAGCGGGAGCGTCTCCTACAATGAGCAGTTCTTC
CASSLTSGSVSYNEQFF
>TRBV7-9|NA|TRBJ2-1|16|many
TGTGCCAGCAGCCCCGACTCCAACCAACGAACGAATGAGCAGTTCTTC
CASSPDSNQRTNEQFF
>TRBV3-1|NA|TRBJ2-1|15|NA
TGTGCCAGCAGCCAAGAGGTGGACTTCTACAATGAGCAGTTCTTC
CASSQEVDFYNEQFF
>TRBV28|NA|TRBJ2-7|13|many
TGTGCCAGCAGCCCCCAGGGACCCTACGAGCAGTACTTC
CASSPQGPYEQYF
>TRBV27|TRBD1|TRBJ2-4|15|many
TGTGCCAGCAGTCCGGAAAACAGGGGAAGGGACATTCAGTACTTC
CASSPENRGRDIQYF
>TRBV19|NA|TRBJ1-2|15|NA
TGTGCCAGTAGTATAACCGCGGCGGAGAACTATGGCTACACCTTC
CASSITAAENYGYTF
>TRBV12-3/TRBV12-4|NA|TRBJ1-1|15|once
TGTGCCAGCAGTTTGTACGGGGGCAGGAACACTGAAGCTTTCTTT
CASSLYGGRNTEAFF
>TRBV20-1|NA|TRBJ2-7|12|few
TGCAGTGCTAGTGACCGGGAGCGGGAGCAGTACTTC
CSASDREREQYF
>TRBV19|NA|TRBJ1-3|13|few
TGTGCCAGTGGGGAAGGAGGGACGAACACCATATATTTT
CASGEGGTNTIYF
>TRBV2|TRBD1|TRBJ1-5|14|NA
TGTGCCAGCAGGAAAACAGGGGGCGGTCAGCCCCAGCATTTT
CASRKTGGGQPQHF
>TRBV10-3|NA|TRBJ2-1|16|few
TGTGCCATCAGTCCCATCGGGTCTTTGGGAGGCAATGAGCAGTTCTTC
CAISPIGSLGGNEQFF
>TRBV6-2/TRBV6-3|NA|TRBJ1-5|13|many
TGTGCCAGCAGTGCAGGGGAGGTTCAGCCCCAGCATTTT
CASSAGEVQPQHF
>TRBV28|TRBD2|TRBJ2-1|16|NA
TGTGCCAGCAGTTCGCGAAGCGGGAGGGCCTACAATGAGCAGTTCTTC
CASSSRSGRAYNEQFF
>TRBV18|TRBD2|TRBJ2-1|17|many
TGTGCCAGCTCACCGCTAGCGGGAGGCAGCTCCTACAATGAGCAGTTCTTC
CASSPLAGGSSYNEQFF
>TRBV29-1|NA|TRBJ1-3|15|few
TGCAGCGTTCGAAGTGGGACGGGCTCTGGAAACACCATATATTTT
CSVRSGTGSGNTIYF
>TRBV27|TRBD1|TRBJ1-5|13|many
TGTGCCAGCAGGACAGGGGACAATCAGCCCCAGCATTTT
CASRTGDNQPQHF